These 21 T cell receptor beta chains share one sample of origin, sequenced in a study of shared clonotypes between healthy human individuals. Clones were sequenced by immunoSEQ multiplex PCR, and TCRdb holds only the in-frame ones, with some missing. The data hold around 510,000 clones, with roughly 95% observed a single time. Sequenced input: naive CD4+ T cells sorted from blood. Specified subset: CD45RA+ positively selected. The receptor source for this set is a woman under 40 in good health.

The V and J genes are TRBV5-4 and TRBJ2-7; 9 bases are a match to TRBD1. With 4 bases clipped from V and 1 base from J, the junction kept 9 bases outside the gene matches. The CDR3 loop spans 16 amino acids. CDR1 is SGHNT and CDR2 is YYREEE in the germline V gene (reference sequence). CDR3: CASSPNLGTGSYEQYF. In DNA form, the CDR3 reads TGTGCCAGCAGCCCTAATCTGGGGACAGGGTCCTACGAGCAGTACTTC.

The gene calls are TRBV6-1 and TRBJ2-7, with 10 bases aligning to TRBD1. J lost 1 base, V lost 6 bases, and 6 bases had no gene match. Germline V gives CDR1 MNHNS, CDR2 SASEGT. This CDR3 contains 15 residues. CDR3 in DNA: TGTGCCAGCAGACAGACAGGGGGCCCTTCCTACGAGCAGTACTTC. It codes for CASRQTGGPSYEQYF.

The chain couples TRBV29-1 to TRBJ1-1; D ambiguous. CDR1 and CDR2 (germline): SQVTM, ANQGSEA. V gave up 1 base and J gave up 3 bases, with 9 bases separating them. The CDR3 is 13 amino acids. The DNA of the CDR3 is TGCAGCGTTGAAGGGGGTATAGACACTGAAGCTTTCTTT. Amino acids: CSVEGGIDTEAFF. Variable domain in full (rest from reference TRBV29-1 and TRBJ1-1): SAVISQKPSRDICQRGTSLTIQCQVDSQVTMMFWYRQQPGQSLTLIATANQGSEATYESGFVIDKFPISRPNLTFSTLTVSNMSPEDSSIYLCSVEGGIDTEAFFGQGTRLTVV.

V and J are TRBV29-1 and TRBJ2-7; D gene unclear. V lost 4 bases, J lost 2 bases, and 15 bases lay in between. CDR1 is SQVTM and CDR2 is ANQGSEA in the germline V gene. The CDR3 consists of 14 residues. The CDR3 sequence: CSVVFSGGPYEQYF. DNA of the CDR3: TGCAGCGTTGTTTTCTCGGGCGGACCCTACGAGCAGTACTTC.

Comment on this clone: At the DNA level, this CDR3 is encoded by other sequences in the same sample as well. This chain connects TRBV18 to TRBJ2-6; D remains ambiguous. The ends were cut back, 3 bases at V and 0 bases at J, with 6 bases in the middle. CDR1 is KGHSH, CDR2 LQKENI, per germline. This CDR3 contains 15 residues. For the CDR3, the DNA is TGTGCCAGCTCACCTCCGAGCTCTGGGGCCAACGTCCTGACTTTC. Translated, it gives CASSPPSSGANVLTF.

The rearrangement uses TRBV6-1 and TRBJ1-5; D is unresolved. The V end lost 2 bases, the J end lost 0 bases, and 8 bases lay between the germline ends. The CDR3 runs 15 residues. Germline values: CDR1 MNHNS, CDR2 SASEGT. The CDR3: CASSESSSSNQPQHF. For the CDR3, the DNA is TGTGCCAGCAGTGAAAGCTCATCTAGCAATCAGCCCCAGCATTTT.

About this clone itself: This sample also contains other DNA sequences that code for the same CDR3. The chain employs TRBV27 and TRBJ2-7; D might be TRBD2 (6 bases). CDR3 length: 15 amino acids. The V and J ends lost 5 bases and 2 bases respectively, with 16 bases between them. The germline V gene has CDR1 MNHEY and CDR2 SMNVEV (reference sequence). CDR3 bases: TGTGCCAGCAGTCACGGGGGACCTTCCCCCTACGAGCAGTACTTC. Its translation: CASSHGGPSPYEQYF.

The chain has TRBV25-1 and TRBJ1-3; TRBD1 is a possible D gene (5 bases). The length of the CDR3 is 16 residues. V lost 3 bases and J lost 0, with 12 bases in between. Germline V gives CDR1 MGHDK, CDR2 SYGVNS. The CDR3 nucleotides read TGTGCCAGCAGTGACTCCGGGACTCACTCTGGAAACACCATATATTTT. Amino acids: CASSDSGTHSGNTIYF.

The chain couples TRBV5-6 to TRBJ2-7; 7 nucleotides line up with TRBD2. This CDR3 contains 17 residues. The V gene end was trimmed by 2 bases and the J gene end by 2 bases; junction bases not matched to a gene: 13. CDR1 is SGHDT and CDR2 is YYEEEE in the germline V gene. CDR3 sequence: CASSFVSVAGTAYEQYF. CDR3 bases: TGTGCCAGCAGCTTCGTTAGCGTAGCGGGTACAGCCTACGAGCAGTACTTC.

A single count supports this clone. The rearrangement uses TRBV28 and TRBJ1-1; TRBD1 matches 7 bases. This CDR3 is 14 amino acids long. The ends lost 5 bases at V and 4 bases at J; junction bases unmatched: 7. CDR1 MDHEN and CDR2 SYDVKM come from the germline V gene. CDR3 region: CASSAGQASTEAFF. CDR3 bases: TGTGCCAGCAGTGCCGGACAGGCGAGCACTGAAGCTTTCTTT.

V is TRBV6-4 and J is TRBJ1-2; D remains ambiguous. V lost 5 bases and J 4 bases, leaving 20 bases between the germline ends. This CDR3 contains 16 residues. Germline CDR1 MRHNA, CDR2 SNTAGT. The chain's CDR3 is CASSPSGSTPLYGYTF. The CDR3 DNA sequence: TGTGCCAGCAGTCCCTCTGGATCTACCCCACTCTATGGCTACACCTTC.

The chain uses TRBV27 and TRBJ2-5, with 14 bases identical to TRBD2. Losses at the gene ends were 6 bases for V and 5 bases for J; bases not matched to a gene: 20. In germline, CDR1 is MNHEY, CDR2 SMNVEV (reference sequence). CDR3 length: 20 amino acids. CDR3 sequence reads: CASSIAPPRLAGGPRETQYF. CDR3 bases: TGTGCCAGCAGCATTGCTCCCCCCAGACTAGCGGGAGGGCCAAGGGAGACCCAGTACTTC.

The gene calls are TRBV27 and TRBJ1-1; D is unclear. Germline values: CDR1 MNHEY, CDR2 SMNVEV (reference sequence). The CDR3 totals 14 residues. The V end lost 6 bases, the J end lost 1 base, and 12 bases lay between the germline ends. CDR3 loop: CASRRDTWNTEAFF. CDR3 DNA: TGTGCCAGCAGAAGAGATACGTGGAACACTGAAGCTTTCTTT.

The chain couples TRBV21-1 to TRBJ2-4; the D call in the table, TRBD1, was not verified against the DNA. TRBV21-1 is designated a pseudogene. The CDR3 is 16 residues long. The CDR3 region has the DNA TGTGCCAGCACCACGGACAGGTACGTGGAATGGAACATTCAGTACTTC. Translating gives CASTTDRYVEWNIQYF.

The V gene is TRBV4-1, the J gene TRBJ2-1; 10 bases agree with TRBD2. V trimming: 4 bases; J trimming: 3 bases; junction bases outside the gene matches: 3. This CDR3 is 15 amino acids long. CDR1 is MGHRA, CDR2 YSYEKL, per germline. CDR3 nucleotide sequence: TGCGCCAGCAGCCGGCCTAGCGGGAGCTACAATGAGCAGTTCTTC. This gives the protein CASSRPSGSYNEQFF.

The chain uses TRBV28 and TRBJ2-5; D unresolved. Per germline, CDR1 MDHEN and CDR2 SYDVKM. The CDR3 runs 11 residues. The V gene lost 6 bases and the J gene lost 4 bases, with 6 bases spanning the gap. DNA for the CDR3: TGTGCCAGCAGGGTCGCAGAGACCCAGTACTTC. Protein: CASRVAETQYF.

The chain links TRBV6-1 to TRBJ1-5; 7 bases map to TRBD1. The CDR3 has 14 residues. The V gene end was trimmed by 5 bases and the J gene end by 6 bases; junction bases not matched to a gene: 7. The germline gives CDR1 MNHNS, CDR2 SASEGT. DNA for the CDR3: TGTGCCAGCAGTAATAACAGGGGATCTCAGCCCCAGCATTTT. Encoded protein: CASSNNRGSQPQHF.

J is TRBJ2-7 and V is TRBV5-1, with D perhaps TRBD2 (6 bases). The CDR3 runs 13 residues. CDR1 SGHRS and CDR2 YFSETQ come from the germline V gene. V shed 4 bases and J shed 5 bases, with 13 bases lying between them. This CDR3 reads CASSMGGRNEQYF. The CDR3 region has the DNA TGCGCCAGCAGCATGGGGGGTAGAAACGAGCAGTACTTC.

The chain combines TRBV7-9 with TRBJ2-1; D unresolved. V was clipped by 3 bases and J by 1 base, with 4 bases between them. CDR3 size: 13 residues. Germline values: CDR1 SEHNR, CDR2 FQNEAQ (reference sequence). This CDR3 reads CASSFVSYNEQFF. The CDR3, as DNA: TGTGCCAGCAGCTTTGTATCCTACAATGAGCAGTTCTTC.

J is TRBJ1-5 and V is TRBV28; the match to TRBD1 covers 8 bases. The CDR3 is 14 residues long. V shed 4 bases and J 1 base; nucleotides not matched to a gene: 0. The germline CDR1 and CDR2 sequences are MDHEN and SYDVKM. The CDR3 here is CASSWTGSNQPQHF. CDR3 DNA sequence: TGTGCCAGCAGTTGGACAGGGAGCAATCAGCCCCAGCATTTT.

The V gene is TRBV5-1, the J gene TRBJ1-6, with TRBD1 matching over 7 bases. Germline lookup yields CDR1 SGHRS and CDR2 YFSETQ. V shed 4 bases and J 7 bases; nucleotides not matched to a gene: 5. This CDR3 contains 14 residues. The CDR3: CASSQGQENSPLHF. The DNA for the CDR3 is TGCGCCAGCAGCCAAGGACAGGAGAATTCACCCCTCCACTTT.